The rows below give T cell receptor beta chains drawn from one sample of a study of shared clonotypes between healthy human individuals. The data were produced by immunoSEQ multiplex PCR, yet TCRdb's version contains in-frame clones alone and is incomplete. In the table there are about 1 million clones, more than 60% of which are singletons. The sample was memory CD4+ T cells sorted from blood. The receptors were gathered from a man aged 18 to 29 in good health. Both conserved end residues are part of each CDR3.

v_gene: TRBV29-1
j_gene: TRBJ2-3
CDR3aa: CSVEPSGSTDTQYF

v_gene: TRBV27
j_gene: TRBJ2-7
CDR3aa: CASRLRGGGLLTSYEQYF

v_gene: TRBV6-1
j_gene: TRBJ1-2
CDR3aa: CASGGGAYGYTF

v_gene: TRBV29-1
j_gene: TRBJ2-1
CDR3aa: CSVLPSLALTNEQFF

v_gene: TRBV7-5
j_gene: TRBJ2-5
CDR3aa: CARSPRVAGGRETQYF

v_gene: TRBV11-3
j_gene: TRBJ2-6
CDR3aa: CASSLGAHTGANVLTF

v_gene: TRBV2
j_gene: TRBJ2-3
CDR3aa: CARTTSGRTDTQYF

v_gene: TRBV6-6
j_gene: TRBJ1-1
CDR3aa: CASRPRDPEGEAFF

v_gene: TRBV5-3
j_gene: TRBJ2-6
CDR3aa: CARSSRDRVTGANVLTF

v_gene: TRBV6-1
j_gene: TRBJ1-1
CDR3aa: CASSVHRDRSWDTEAFF

v_gene: TRBV19
j_gene: TRBJ2-2
CDR3aa: CASSAWEELFF

v_gene: TRBV6-1
j_gene: TRBJ1-4
CDR3aa: CASSEVWVREKLFF